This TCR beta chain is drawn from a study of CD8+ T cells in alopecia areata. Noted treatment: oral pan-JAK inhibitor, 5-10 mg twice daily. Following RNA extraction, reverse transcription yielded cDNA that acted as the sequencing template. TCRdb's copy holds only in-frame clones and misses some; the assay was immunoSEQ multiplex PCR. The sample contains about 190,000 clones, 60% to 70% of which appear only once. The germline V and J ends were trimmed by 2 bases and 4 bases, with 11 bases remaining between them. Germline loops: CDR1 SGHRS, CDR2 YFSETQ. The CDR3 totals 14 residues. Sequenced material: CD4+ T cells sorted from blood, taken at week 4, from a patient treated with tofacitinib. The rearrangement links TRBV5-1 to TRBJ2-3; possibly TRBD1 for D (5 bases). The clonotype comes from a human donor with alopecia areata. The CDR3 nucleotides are TGCGCCAGCAGCTTTCCAGGGCTGTCAGATACGCAGTATTTT. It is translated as CASSFPGLSDTQYF.